This TCR beta chain comes out of a study of T-cell memory formation after mild COVID-19. Study-wide background: The two donors had largely donor-specific TCR clusters. General study findings and limits: The second-wave clones peaking on day 37 were not confirmed as SARS-CoV-2-specific. Those CD4+ clones that contracted were mainly in CM and EM (CD8+ ones in EMRA). Memory from before infection featured some responding clones, which suggests cross-reactive memory joined.

The ends were cut back, 0 bases at V and 11 bases at J, with 13 bases in the middle. This CDR3 comprises 13 residues. This clonotype came up a few times. Its target is not known. In TCRdb, the 5' RACE reads were re-called with MiXCR into one record per CDR3 protein. The top ten hold around 5.5% of the sample, which has 110,000 or so distinct CDR3 sequences, 15% to 20% seen once. Material for sequencing was PBMCs or a T cell subset sorted from them (not recorded which). The chain combines TRBV12-3 or TRBV12-4 with TRBJ1-1; D might be TRBD1 (5 bases). The sequence came from a man aged 18 to 30 who had mild COVID-19 (a few samples of this study predate the infection). Cell type and time point are not known. CDR3 sequence: CASSLAIGTAAFF. The CDR3 bases are TGTGCCAGCAGTTTAGCGATAGGGACGGCGGCTTTCTTT.